These T cell receptor beta chains were read from a single sample in a study of T cell responses to AZD1222 COVID-19 vaccine. Generated by immunoSEQ multiplex PCR, the TCRdb table keeps only in-frame clones and is missing some. The sample carries 50,000 to 85,000 clones, approximately 79% recorded once. Material: peripheral blood, obtained on day 0 of MenACWY control vaccination. The source is an adult in good health. Each CDR3 is given with its conserved first and last residue. The order of the fields is clone size, J gene, D gene, V gene, CDR3 DNA, CDR3 protein. D genes are given only for firm matches. Size tells how often a clone was seen (once, few, many) or the class of an expanded clone, and some rows leave it out.

size: -; J: TRBJ2-5; D: -; V: TRBV5-1; DNA: TGCGCCAGCAGCTTGCAGGGCCAAGAGACCCAGTACTTC; CDR3: CASSLQGQETQYF
size: -; J: TRBJ2-7; D: TRBD2; V: TRBV11-2; DNA: TGTGCCAGCAGCCTTACTAGCGGGCAGATCTACGAGCAGTACTTC; CDR3: CASSLTSGQIYEQYF
size: -; J: TRBJ2-1; D: -; V: TRBV12-5; DNA: TGTGCTAGTGGTTTCATGGGGGGGACAACGTTCTTC; CDR3: CASGFMGGTTFF
size: -; J: TRBJ1-3; D: -; V: TRBV7-2; DNA: TGTGCCAGCAGCTTAGGCCCCGCGGGGGCGCAGGGAAACACCATATATTTT; CDR3: CASSLGPAGAQGNTIYF
size: -; J: TRBJ2-7; D: -; V: TRBV7-9; DNA: TGTGCCAGCAGCTTAGCCGACAGGCCCCCCTACGAGCAGTACTTC; CDR3: CASSLADRPPYEQYF
size: -; J: TRBJ1-1; D: TRBD1; V: TRBV2; DNA: TGTGCCAGCAGAGGGACAGGGATGAACACTGAAGCTTTCTTT; CDR3: CASRGTGMNTEAFF
size: many; J: TRBJ2-7; D: -; V: TRBV6-1; DNA: TGTGCCAGCAGTGAACGTTGGGGCCCCTACGAGCAGTACTTC; CDR3: CASSERWGPYEQYF
size: medium-sized; J: TRBJ1-1; D: -; V: TRBV5-8; DNA: TGTGCCAGCAGCTTGGTCAGTACAGAAGCTTTCTTT; CDR3: CASSLVSTEAFF
size: -; J: TRBJ1-1; D: -; V: TRBV25-1; DNA: TGTGCCAGCAGTGAATTTGGGGGGAGGACTGAAGCTTTCTTT; CDR3: CASSEFGGRTEAFF
size: -; J: TRBJ1-5; D: -; V: TRBV7-8; DNA: TGTGCCAGCAGCTTAGGTAGGGAAAGGCCCCAGCATTTT; CDR3: CASSLGRERPQHF
size: -; J: TRBJ1-1; D: -; V: TRBV19; DNA: TGTGCCAGTAGTACAGCGGTAGGAGAGACTGAAGCTTTCTTT; CDR3: CASSTAVGETEAFF
size: -; J: TRBJ2-2; D: -; V: TRBV7-2; DNA: TGTGCCAGCAGCTTAGCGTCGAACACCGGGGAGCTGTTTTTT; CDR3: CASSLASNTGELFF
size: few; J: TRBJ2-5; D: -; V: TRBV9; DNA: TGTGCCAGCAGCATAACCCCCTCAGGAGAGACCCAGTACTTC; CDR3: CASSITPSGETQYF
size: -; J: TRBJ2-1; D: -; V: TRBV7-2; DNA: TGTGCCAGCAGCCGCGACGGCAATGAGCAGTTCTTC; CDR3: CASSRDGNEQFF
size: -; J: TRBJ1-2; D: -; V: TRBV5-5; DNA: TGTGCCAGCAGCTTTACCTCCCCTAACTATGGCTACACCTTC; CDR3: CASSFTSPNYGYTF
size: once; J: TRBJ2-1; D: TRBD2; V: TRBV4-2; DNA: TGTGCCAGCAGTCAACTAGCGGGGGACGTAAATGAGCAGTTCTTC; CDR3: CASSQLAGDVNEQFF
size: once; J: TRBJ1-4; D: -; V: TRBV10-3; DNA: TGTGCCATCAGTGAGACAGGGAAGGGAGCTAATGAAAAACTGTTTTTT; CDR3: CAISETGKGANEKLFF
size: -; J: TRBJ1-1; D: -; V: TRBV4-1; DNA: TGCGCCAGCAGCCAACCCCTCACACGGACTGAAGCTTTCTTT; CDR3: CASSQPLTRTEAFF
size: many; J: TRBJ1-2; D: TRBD1; V: TRBV28; DNA: TGTGCCAGCAGCACCGATCTGACAGGGCTTGGCTACACCTTC; CDR3: CASSTDLTGLGYTF
size: -; J: TRBJ2-2; D: -; V: TRBV19; DNA: TGTGCCAGTAGTACCCTCGGGGGAAGCGTCCGGGCAGAGCTGTTTTTT; CDR3: CASSTLGGSVRAELFF
size: -; J: TRBJ1-6; D: -; V: TRBV30; DNA: TGTGCCTGGAGCGGGGGGCCCGATTCACCCCTCCACTTT; CDR3: CAWSGGPDSPLHF
size: once; J: TRBJ2-5; D: -; V: TRBV5-5; DNA: TGTGCCAGCAGCAACCACGCCGGGGGCGCGGTCCAAGAGACCCAGTACTTC; CDR3: CASSNHAGGAVQETQYF
size: once; J: TRBJ2-7; D: -; V: TRBV18; DNA: TGTGCCAGCTCACCACGGGGGGCGGGAGCATCGGGCGAGCAGTACTTC; CDR3: CASSPRGAGASGEQYF
size: -; J: TRBJ2-1; D: -; V: TRBV6-1; DNA: TGTGCCAGCAGTGAATATTGGAATGAGCAGTTCTTC; CDR3: CASSEYWNEQFF
size: -; J: TRBJ1-6; D: -; V: TRBV5-1; DNA: TGCGCCAGCAGCTCAGCGGGTGGGGACATCCCTTCACCCCTCCACTTT; CDR3: CASSSAGGDIPSPLHF
size: -; J: TRBJ1-5; D: -; V: TRBV2; DNA: TGTGCCAGCAGTGGGGTCTATAGCAATCAGCCCCAGCATTTT; CDR3: CASSGVYSNQPQHF
size: -; J: TRBJ1-3; D: -; V: TRBV28; DNA: TGTGCCAGCAGAACTGGGTCAGTGGGTGGAAACACCATATATTTT; CDR3: CASRTGSVGGNTIYF
size: -; J: TRBJ2-5; D: -; V: TRBV11-2; DNA: TGTGCCAGCAGCCGGACCTACCAAGAGACCCAGTACTTC; CDR3: CASSRTYQETQYF
size: few; J: TRBJ2-7; D: TRBD2; V: TRBV27; DNA: TGTGCCAGCAGTTATAGCGGGGGGGCCTACGAGCAGTACTTC; CDR3: CASSYSGGAYEQYF
size: few; J: TRBJ1-2; D: TRBD1; V: TRBV6-1; DNA: TGTGCCAGCAGTGAAACAGGGGCTCGTGGCTACACCTTC; CDR3: CASSETGARGYTF
size: -; J: TRBJ1-5; D: -; V: TRBV3-1/TRBV3-2; DNA: TGTGCCAGCAGCCCCACGAGGGATCAGCCCCAGCATTTT; CDR3: CASSPTRDQPQHF
size: few; J: TRBJ1-6; D: -; V: TRBV5-4; DNA: TGTGCCAGCAGCGCTACAGGGTTACCTAAAAATTCACCCCTCCACTTT; CDR3: CASSATGLPKNSPLHF
size: -; J: TRBJ1-1; D: -; V: TRBV4-3; DNA: TGCGCCAGCAGCCGCCATTGGGTCACGGGAACTGAAGCTTTCTTT; CDR3: CASSRHWVTGTEAFF
size: -; J: TRBJ1-1; D: TRBD1; V: TRBV6-6; DNA: TGTGCCAGCAGACCCCGGGACAGGGGTGGGGACACTGAAGCTTTCTTT; CDR3: CASRPRDRGGDTEAFF
size: -; J: TRBJ2-1; D: -; V: TRBV27; DNA: TGTGCCAGCAGGAGTTATCGAGGCGACAATGAGCAGTTCTTC; CDR3: CASRSYRGDNEQFF
size: -; J: TRBJ2-3; D: TRBD1; V: TRBV11-3; DNA: TGTGCCAGCAGTGAGGGACAGGGGGCACCTACGGGCACAGATACGCAGTATTTT; CDR3: CASSEGQGAPTGTDTQYF
size: few; J: TRBJ2-1; D: -; V: TRBV21-1; DNA: TGTGCCAGCAGCTCCCGGACAGGGAGGGATGAGCAGTTCTTC; CDR3: CASSSRTGRDEQFF
size: few; J: TRBJ2-2; D: -; V: TRBV30; DNA: TGTGCCTGGAGTGTAGGAGGGAGGAGTACCGGGGAGCTGTTTTTT; CDR3: CAWSVGGRSTGELFF
size: few; J: TRBJ2-7; D: -; V: TRBV29-1; DNA: TGCAGCGGGGGGCTAAGGGACGAGCAGTACTTC; CDR3: CSGGLRDEQYF
size: -; J: TRBJ2-2; D: -; V: TRBV30; DNA: TGTGCCCCGGTAGATGGAGCGGGGAACACCGGGGAGCTGTTTTTT; CDR3: CAPVDGAGNTGELFF
size: once; J: TRBJ1-5; D: -; V: TRBV10-1; DNA: TGCGCCAGCAGTGAGAGAGGAAAACAGGGAGTCCCCCAGCATTTT; CDR3: CASSERGKQGVPQHF
size: -; J: TRBJ2-3; D: -; V: TRBV9; DNA: TGTGCCAGCAGCGCGAGTCAAGCCACAGATACGCAGTATTTT; CDR3: CASSASQATDTQYF
size: -; J: TRBJ1-4; D: TRBD1; V: TRBV5-5; DNA: TGTGCCAGCAGCAAAACAGGGGACATCAATGAAAAACTGTTTTTT; CDR3: CASSKTGDINEKLFF
size: -; J: TRBJ2-7; D: -; V: TRBV6-5; DNA: TGTGCCAGCGCAACAAGGACGTCTCTCTACGAGCAGTACTTC; CDR3: CASATRTSLYEQYF
size: few; J: TRBJ2-7; D: -; V: TRBV21-1; DNA: TGTGCCAGCAGCAAAGGTCTAGCGGAATTC; CDR3: CASSKGLAEF
size: few; J: TRBJ1-2; D: -; V: TRBV4-3; DNA: TGCGCCAGCAGCCAAGACGCGGGGGGGAGGTTAGGCTACACCTTC; CDR3: CASSQDAGGRLGYTF
size: -; J: TRBJ2-5; D: TRBD2; V: TRBV5-1; DNA: TGCGCCAGCAGCTTGGTAGCGGGAGCCCCTGAGACCCAGTACTTC; CDR3: CASSLVAGAPETQYF
size: -; J: TRBJ1-2; D: -; V: TRBV5-5; DNA: TGTGCCAGCAGCCGACAGCTTAATAACTATGGCTACACCTTC; CDR3: CASSRQLNNYGYTF
size: -; J: TRBJ1-1; D: -; V: TRBV12-5; DNA: TGTGCTAGTGGTTTGGAGGGAAGAGGGACTGAAGCTTTCTTT; CDR3: CASGLEGRGTEAFF
size: -; J: TRBJ2-7; D: TRBD1; V: TRBV6-5; DNA: TGTGCCAGCAGTTACGCCAGGGGGCGGTCATACGAGCAGTACTTC; CDR3: CASSYARGRSYEQYF
size: -; J: TRBJ2-1; D: -; V: TRBV5-1; DNA: TGCGCCAGCAGGGACGGAGGCTACAATGAGCAGTTCTTC; CDR3: CASRDGGYNEQFF
size: -; J: TRBJ1-1; D: -; V: TRBV19; DNA: TGTGCCAGTAGCCTCGGGCAGGGGCTAGGAACTGAAGCTTTCTTT; CDR3: CASSLGQGLGTEAFF
size: -; J: TRBJ2-7; D: -; V: TRBV9; DNA: TGTGCCAGCAGCGTAGATGGGGCGGGCGAGCAGTACTTC; CDR3: CASSVDGAGEQYF